This record concerns one T cell receptor beta chain sequence. The target antigen is unknown. This entry comes from a study of cytomegalovirus exposure and HLA in healthy donors. Overall study results and limits: It was reported that TCR beta sequences correctly inferred the HLA-A and HLA-B alleles for most subjects.

The study ran its PCR with 60 Vbeta and 13 Jbeta primers. TCRdb keeps only in-frame clones here, not all; method: immunoSEQ multiplex PCR. The sample table includes some 160,000 clones. With 1 base removed from V and 5 bases from J, the gap between germline ends came to 9 bases. CDR3 length: 14 amino acids. Looked up from germline, CDR1 is LNHDA and CDR2 is SQIVND (reference sequence). The J gene is TRBJ1-5, the V gene TRBV19; D is ambiguous. Sequenced sample: PBMCs. The clonotype originates from a man aged 25 to 45 in good health and CMV-seronegative. Here the CDR3 DNA reads TGTGCCAGTAGTATAGGCAGGAAACATCAGCCCCAGCATTTT. Protein: CASSIGRKHQPQHF.